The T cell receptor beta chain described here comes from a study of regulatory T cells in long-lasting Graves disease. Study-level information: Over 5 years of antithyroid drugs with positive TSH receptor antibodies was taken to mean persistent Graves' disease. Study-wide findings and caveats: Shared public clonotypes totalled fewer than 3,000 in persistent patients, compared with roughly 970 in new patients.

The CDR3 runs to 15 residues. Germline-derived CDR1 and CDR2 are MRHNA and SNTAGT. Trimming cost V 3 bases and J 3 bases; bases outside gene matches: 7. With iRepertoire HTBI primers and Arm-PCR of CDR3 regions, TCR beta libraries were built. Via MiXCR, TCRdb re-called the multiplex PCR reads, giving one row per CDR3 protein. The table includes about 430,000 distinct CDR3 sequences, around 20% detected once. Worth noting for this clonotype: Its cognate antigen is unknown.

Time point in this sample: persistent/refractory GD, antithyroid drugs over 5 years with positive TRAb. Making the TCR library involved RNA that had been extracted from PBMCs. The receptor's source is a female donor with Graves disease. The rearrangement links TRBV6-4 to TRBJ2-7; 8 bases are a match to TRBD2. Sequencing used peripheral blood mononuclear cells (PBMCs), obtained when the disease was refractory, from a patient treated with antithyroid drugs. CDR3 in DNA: TGTGCCAGCAGTGAGGAGAGCGGGAGTAACTACGAGCAGTACTTC. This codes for CASSEESGSNYEQYF.